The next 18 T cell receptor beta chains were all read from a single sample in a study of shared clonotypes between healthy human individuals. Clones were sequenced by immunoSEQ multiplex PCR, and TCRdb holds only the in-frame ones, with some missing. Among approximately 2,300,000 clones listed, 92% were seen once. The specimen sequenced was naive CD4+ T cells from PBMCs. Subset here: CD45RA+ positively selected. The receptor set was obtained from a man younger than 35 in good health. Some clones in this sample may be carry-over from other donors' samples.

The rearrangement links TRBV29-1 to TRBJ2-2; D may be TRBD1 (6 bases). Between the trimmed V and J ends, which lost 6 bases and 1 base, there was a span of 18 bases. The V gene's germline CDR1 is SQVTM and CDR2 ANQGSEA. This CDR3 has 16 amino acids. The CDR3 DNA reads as TGCAGCGTCCTAGACAGTGACAGGAGGAACACCGGGGAGCTGTTTTTT. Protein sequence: CSVLDSDRRNTGELFF.

Here the CDR3 reads CASGTGSPPDTQYF. The CDR3 nucleotides read TGTGCCAGCGGGACAGGGTCCCCCCCAGATACGCAGTATTTT. The chain employs TRBV7-3 and TRBJ2-3; 9 nucleotides align to TRBD1. CDR3 length: 14 amino acids. V was pared by 8 bases and J by 4 bases, with 7 bases of the junction left unmatched. CDR1 SGHTA and CDR2 FQGTGA come from the germline V gene.

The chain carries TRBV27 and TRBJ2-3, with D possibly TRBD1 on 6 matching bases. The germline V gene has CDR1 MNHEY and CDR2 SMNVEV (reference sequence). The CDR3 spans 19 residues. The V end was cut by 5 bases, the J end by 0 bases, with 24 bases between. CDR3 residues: CASSKVSGTLSTSTDTQYF. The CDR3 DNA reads TGTGCCAGCAGTAAAGTATCAGGGACATTATCGACTAGCACAGATACGCAGTATTTT.

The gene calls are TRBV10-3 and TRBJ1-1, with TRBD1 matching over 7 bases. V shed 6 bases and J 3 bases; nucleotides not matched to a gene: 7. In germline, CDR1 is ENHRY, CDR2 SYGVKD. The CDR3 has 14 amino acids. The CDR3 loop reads CAIRNRGSDTEAFF. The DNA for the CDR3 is TGTGCCATCAGGAACAGGGGATCGGACACTGAAGCTTTCTTT.

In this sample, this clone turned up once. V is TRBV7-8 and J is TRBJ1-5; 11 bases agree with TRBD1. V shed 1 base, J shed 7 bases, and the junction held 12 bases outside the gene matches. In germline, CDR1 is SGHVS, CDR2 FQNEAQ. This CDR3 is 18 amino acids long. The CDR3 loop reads CASSLVGQGAWMGQPQHF. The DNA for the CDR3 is TGTGCCAGCAGCTTAGTCGGACAGGGGGCGTGGATGGGGCAGCCCCAGCATTTT.

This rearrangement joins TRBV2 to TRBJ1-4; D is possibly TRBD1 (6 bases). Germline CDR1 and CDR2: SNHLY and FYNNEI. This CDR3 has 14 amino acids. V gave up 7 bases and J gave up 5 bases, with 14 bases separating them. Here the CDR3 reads CASNRAGVNEKLFF. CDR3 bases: TGTGCCAGCAACAGGGCAGGGGTGAATGAAAAACTGTTTTTT.

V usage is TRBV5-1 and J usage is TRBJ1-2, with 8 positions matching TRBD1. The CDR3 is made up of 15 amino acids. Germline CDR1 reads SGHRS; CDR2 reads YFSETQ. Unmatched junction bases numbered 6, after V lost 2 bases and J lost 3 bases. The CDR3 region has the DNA TGCGCCAGCAGCTTTGCTCAGGGGGCGGACTATGGCTACACCTTC. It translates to CASSFAQGADYGYTF.

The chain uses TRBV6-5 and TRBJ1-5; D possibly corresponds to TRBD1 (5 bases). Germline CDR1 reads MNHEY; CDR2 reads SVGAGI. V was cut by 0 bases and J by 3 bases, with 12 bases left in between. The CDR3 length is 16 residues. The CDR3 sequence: CASSYSSWGLNQPQHF. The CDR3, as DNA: TGTGCCAGCAGTTACTCGTCATGGGGCCTCAATCAGCCCCAGCATTTT.

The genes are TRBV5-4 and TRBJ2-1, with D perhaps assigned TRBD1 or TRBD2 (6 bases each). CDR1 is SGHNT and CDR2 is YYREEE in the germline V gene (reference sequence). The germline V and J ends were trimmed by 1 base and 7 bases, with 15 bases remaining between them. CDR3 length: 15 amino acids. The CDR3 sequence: CASSLKGGLTNEQFF. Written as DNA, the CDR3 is TGTGCCAGCAGCTTGAAAGGGGGACTGACTAATGAGCAGTTCTTC.

The DNA for the CDR3 is TGTGCCAGCAGCCCCAAACGGACAGGGCTTATGGAAAAACTGTTTTTT. Translated, it gives CASSPKRTGLMEKLFF. J is TRBJ1-4 and V is TRBV27; 8 bases are a match to TRBD1. J was trimmed by 8 bases and V by 6 bases; bases with no gene match: 14. Germline CDR1 MNHEY, CDR2 SMNVEV (reference sequence). CDR3 length equals 16 residues.

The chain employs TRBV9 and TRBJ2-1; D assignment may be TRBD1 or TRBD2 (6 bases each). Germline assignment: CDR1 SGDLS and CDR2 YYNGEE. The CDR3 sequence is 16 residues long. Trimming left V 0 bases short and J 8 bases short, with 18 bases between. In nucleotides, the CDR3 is TGTGCCAGCAGCGTAGTGGGGACTGGGTGGGGGCATGAGCAGTTCTTC. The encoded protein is CASSVVGTGWGHEQFF.

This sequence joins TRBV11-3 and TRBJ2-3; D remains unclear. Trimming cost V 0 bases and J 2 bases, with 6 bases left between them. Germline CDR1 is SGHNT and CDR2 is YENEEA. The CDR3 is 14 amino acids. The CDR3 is CASSLDPDTDTQYF. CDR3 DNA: TGTGCCAGCAGCTTAGATCCCGACACAGATACGCAGTATTTT.

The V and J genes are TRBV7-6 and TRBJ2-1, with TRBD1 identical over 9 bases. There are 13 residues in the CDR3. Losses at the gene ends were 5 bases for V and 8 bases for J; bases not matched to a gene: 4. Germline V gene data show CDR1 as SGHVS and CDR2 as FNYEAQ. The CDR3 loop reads CASSRQGGDEQFF. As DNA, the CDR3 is TGTGCCAGCAGCCGACAGGGGGGAGATGAGCAGTTCTTC.

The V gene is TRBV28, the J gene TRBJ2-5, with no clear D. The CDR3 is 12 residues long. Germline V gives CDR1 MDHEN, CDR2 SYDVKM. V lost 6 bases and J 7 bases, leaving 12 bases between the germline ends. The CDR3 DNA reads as TGTGCCAGCAGCCCGACCCCGGTGACCCAGTACTTC. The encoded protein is CASSPTPVTQYF.

DNA for the CDR3: TGTGCCAGCAGTGAACGGGTCCCTAATGAAAAACTGTTTTTT. This codes for CASSERVPNEKLFF. This chain links TRBV6-1 with TRBJ1-4; unclear D gene. The CDR3 covers 14 residues. The germline gives CDR1 MNHNS, CDR2 SASEGT. The V end was cut by 2 bases, the J end by 3 bases, with 7 bases between.

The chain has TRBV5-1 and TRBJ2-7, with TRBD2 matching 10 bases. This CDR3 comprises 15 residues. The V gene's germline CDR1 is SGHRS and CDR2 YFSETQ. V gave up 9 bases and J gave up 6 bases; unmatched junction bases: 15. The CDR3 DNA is TGCGCCACCCGGTGGGGGGTAGCGGGAGGAGGCGAGCAGTACTTC. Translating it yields CATRWGVAGGGEQYF.

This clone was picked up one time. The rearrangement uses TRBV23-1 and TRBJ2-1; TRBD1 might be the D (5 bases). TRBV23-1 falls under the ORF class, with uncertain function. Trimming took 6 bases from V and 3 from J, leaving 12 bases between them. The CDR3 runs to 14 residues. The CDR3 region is CASRPPDSYNEQFF. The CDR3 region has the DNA TGCGCCAGCAGGCCCCCTGACAGCTACAATGAGCAGTTCTTC.

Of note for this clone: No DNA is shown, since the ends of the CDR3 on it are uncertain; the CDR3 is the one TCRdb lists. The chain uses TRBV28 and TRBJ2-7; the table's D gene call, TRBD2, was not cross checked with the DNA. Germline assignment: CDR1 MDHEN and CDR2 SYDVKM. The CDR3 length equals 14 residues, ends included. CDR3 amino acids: CASSSSRGLGEQYF.